The 31 T cell receptor beta chains below come from one sample, sequenced in a study of OX40 agonist ivuxolimab in advanced cancers. Clones were sequenced by immunoSEQ multiplex PCR, and TCRdb holds only the in-frame ones, with some missing. The sample has 60,000 to 95,000 clones; around 90% are singletons. The input for sequencing was CD4+ or CD8+ T cells sorted from blood, taken in a trial of the OX40 agonist ivuxolimab. The receptor source for this set is an adult with an advanced solid tumor such as melanoma, head and neck, liver or kidney cancer.

The chain combines TRBV18 with TRBJ1-4; 7 positions agree with TRBD1. The junction had 6 bases not matched to a gene; V was cut back by 4 bases and J by 7 bases. CDR3 length equals 14 residues. Germline loops: CDR1 KGHSH, CDR2 LQKENI. The DNA of the CDR3 is TGTGCCAGCTCACACGGGGGGACAGCTGAAAAACTGTTTTTT. Translating it yields CASSHGGTAEKLFF. The full variable domain, in which reference TRBV18 and TRBJ1-4 provide the parts outside the CDR3, is NAGVMQNPRHLVRRRGQEARLRCSPMKGHSHVYWYRQLPEEGLKFMVYLQKENIIDESGMPKERFSAEFPKEGPSILRIQQVVRGDSAAYFCASSHGGTAEKLFFGSGTQLSVL.

The chain joins TRBV28 to TRBJ2-7; TRBD1 aligns across 12 bases. The CDR3 is 14 residues long. The trim removed 5 bases at V and 13 bases at J, leaving 12 bases unmatched. Germline values: CDR1 MDHEN, CDR2 SYDVKM. The CDR3 DNA reads TGTGCCAGCAGTGCCGGGACAGGGGGCGCTGGTAAATACTTC. Translating it yields CASSAGTGGAGKYF.

The chain recombines TRBV28 with TRBJ2-5; D ambiguous. Trimming pared 2 bases from V and 5 bases from J, leaving 12 bases between. The germline gives CDR1 MDHEN, CDR2 SYDVKM. This CDR3 spans 14 amino acids. The CDR3 nucleotides read TGTGCCAGCAGTTTAACCCGGACCGGTGAGACCCAGTACTTC. It codes for CASSLTRTGETQYF.

V is TRBV6-5 and J is TRBJ2-1; D possibly corresponds to TRBD2 (6 bases). This CDR3 spans 13 amino acids. The germline V gene has CDR1 MNHEY and CDR2 SVGAGI. The germline V and J ends were trimmed by 4 bases and 9 bases, with 13 bases remaining between them. CDR3 sequence reads: CASSFAGYGEQFF. CDR3 DNA: TGTGCCAGCAGTTTCGCGGGGTATGGTGAGCAGTTCTTC.

The CDR3 loop reads CASSISQASGSWETQYF. As DNA, the CDR3 is TGTGCCAGTAGTATCTCTCAGGCTAGCGGGAGCTGGGAGACCCAGTACTTC. The chain couples TRBV19 to TRBJ2-5; 10 nucleotides line up with TRBD2. In germline, CDR1 is LNHDA, CDR2 SQIVND (reference sequence). CDR3 length: 17 amino acids. J was trimmed by 5 bases and V by 3 bases; bases with no gene match: 12.

The chain links TRBV4-2 to TRBJ2-4, with TRBD1 matching 7 bases. Germline-derived CDR1 and CDR2 are LGHNA and YNFKEQ. The CDR3 spans 17 residues. Trimming at V came to 3 bases and at J to 2 bases, leaving 10 bases not matched to a gene. The CDR3 nucleotides are TGTGCCAGCAGCCAGGACGAGGGGGCAATGTCCAAAAACATTCAGTACTTC. Translating it yields CASSQDEGAMSKNIQYF.

This clone was counted once. This chain uses TRBV28 with TRBJ1-2; a possible D gene is TRBD1 (5 bases). Trimming removed 7 bases at V and 4 bases at J, with 16 bases between. Germline V gene sequence: CDR1 MDHEN, CDR2 SYDVKM. This CDR3 comprises 14 residues. The CDR3 here is CASTKKGESYGYTF. The CDR3 nucleotides are TGTGCCAGCACCAAAAAAGGGGAATCCTATGGCTACACCTTC.

The chain links TRBV5-1 to TRBJ2-1; TRBD2 aligns across 9 bases. Germline V CDR1 and CDR2: SGHRS, YFSETQ. J gave up 8 bases and V 0 bases, and 3 bases lay outside the gene matches. The CDR3 runs 14 residues. As DNA, the CDR3 is TGCGCCAGCAGCTTGGGGACTAGCGTGGATGAGCAGTTCTTC. It yields the protein CASSLGTSVDEQFF.

This sequence joins TRBV19 and TRBJ2-1, with 11 bases that match TRBD2. The CDR3 runs 15 residues. The V gene end was trimmed by 5 bases and the J gene end by 5 bases; junction bases not matched to a gene: 5. CDR1 and CDR2 (germline): LNHDA, SQIVND (reference sequence). CDR3 nucleotides: TGTGCCAGTAGTCTGACTAGCGGGACGAACAATGAGCAGTTCTTC. Protein product: CASSLTSGTNNEQFF.

This clone showed up just once. The chain uses TRBV6-6 and TRBJ1-5; no firm D call. The CDR3 spans 13 residues. Trimming pared 2 bases from V and 6 bases from J, leaving 8 bases between. CDR1 and CDR2 (germline): MNHNY, SVGAGI (reference sequence). The CDR3 region is CASSYQDGQPQHF. The CDR3 DNA sequence: TGTGCCAGCAGTTACCAAGACGGTCAGCCCCAGCATTTT.

In this sample, this clone turned up once. This chain connects TRBV28 to TRBJ2-5; either TRBD1 or TRBD2 may fit D (5 bases each). V was shortened by 10 bases and J by 5 bases, with 23 bases between the two germline ends. The CDR3 totals 15 residues. CDR1 and CDR2 (germline): MDHEN, SYDVKM. CDR3 in amino acids: CAIRGAGPSSETQYF. In DNA form, the CDR3 reads TGTGCCATCCGAGGGGCAGGGCCTTCGTCTGAGACCCAGTACTTC.

V usage is TRBV18 and J usage is TRBJ1-2; 11 bases map to TRBD1. CDR3 length equals 16 residues. V lost 4 bases to trimming and J lost 4 bases; unmatched junction nucleotides: 8. Germline V gene lookup returns CDR1 KGHSH and CDR2 LQKENI. This CDR3 reads CASSLEDRGLGYGYTF. The DNA for the CDR3 is TGTGCCAGCTCACTTGAGGACAGGGGGCTTGGCTATGGCTACACCTTC.

This clone was counted a single time. This chain links TRBV7-2 with TRBJ1-2; 8 bases fit TRBD1. With 2 bases clipped from V and 3 bases from J, the junction kept 8 bases outside the gene matches. This CDR3 has 16 amino acids. Germline V gene sequence: CDR1 SGHTA, CDR2 FQGNSA. The CDR3 coding sequence is TGTGCCAGCAGCTTACAACCAGGGGGCTGGGACTATGGCTACACCTTC. This translates into CASSLQPGGWDYGYTF.

The rearrangement joins TRBV7-2 to TRBJ2-1; 12 bases map to TRBD2. Germline V CDR1 and CDR2: SGHTA, FQGNSA. The CDR3 covers 16 residues. With 6 bases clipped from V and 5 bases from J, the junction kept 8 bases outside the gene matches. CDR3 coding DNA: TGTGCCAGCAGGGCGACTAGCGGGAGTAGGAACAATGAGCAGTTCTTC. This encodes CASRATSGSRNNEQFF.

The chain links TRBV5-8 to TRBJ1-5, with 7 nucleotides matching TRBD1. CDR1 SGHTS and CDR2 YDEGEE come from the germline V gene. Trimming at V came to 0 bases and at J to 6 bases, leaving 9 bases not matched to a gene. This CDR3 has 16 residues. The CDR3 nucleotides are TGTGCCAGCAGCTTGGGGGGCCAGGGGGGAGGTCAGCCCCAGCATTTT. Its translation is CASSLGGQGGGQPQHF.

The V call is TRBV19, the J call TRBJ2-1; TRBD1 matches at 9 bases. J gave up 4 bases and V 6 bases, and 4 bases lay outside the gene matches. Germline V gene sequence: CDR1 LNHDA, CDR2 SQIVND (reference sequence). This CDR3 has 14 residues. The CDR3 DNA reads TGTGCCAGTAGAACCGGGACAGGGTACAATGAGCAGTTCTTC. This encodes CASRTGTGYNEQFF.

The CDR3 DNA reads as TGTGCCAGCAGCTTAGCTGGTTGGGGAAACTATGGCTACACCTTC. It specifies CASSLAGWGNYGYTF. V usage is TRBV7-9 and J usage is TRBJ1-2; D gene uncertain. This CDR3 comprises 15 residues. The germline V and J ends were trimmed by 0 bases and 2 bases, with 10 bases remaining between them. CDR1 and CDR2 from the germline V gene are SEHNR and FQNEAQ (reference sequence).

This sequence joins TRBV9 and TRBJ2-2, with D maybe TRBD2 (6 bases). Trimming removed 0 bases from V and 5 bases from J, with 11 bases in between. The CDR3 is made up of 15 amino acids. Looked up from germline, CDR1 is SGDLS and CDR2 is YYNGEE. The CDR3 sequence: CASSVGSRETGELFF. In DNA, the CDR3 is TGTGCCAGCAGCGTAGGGTCCCGGGAGACCGGGGAGCTGTTTTTT.

This clone appeared once. V gene TRBV5-1 combines with J gene TRBJ1-6; tentatively, D is TRBD1 (5 bases). From germline, CDR1 is SGHRS and CDR2 YFSETQ. V lost 7 bases and J lost 0, with 11 bases in between. CDR3 size: 15 residues. This CDR3 reads CASAQGSSYNSPLHF. In DNA form, the CDR3 reads TGCGCCAGCGCGCAGGGAAGCTCCTATAATTCACCCCTCCACTTT.

The chain carries TRBV9 and TRBJ2-7; no clear D gene. The CDR3 extends over 12 amino acids. V was trimmed by 4 bases and J by 0 bases, leaving 5 bases between them. Per germline, CDR1 SGDLS and CDR2 YYNGEE. Written as DNA, the CDR3 is TGTGCCAGCAGCCTTCTCTCCTACGAGCAGTACTTC. As protein: CASSLLSYEQYF.

Worth noting for this clone: Other nucleotide sequences from this sample produce the same CDR3. This CDR3 is CASSIFYGYTF. CDR3 nucleotide sequence: TGTGCCAGTAGTATCTTCTATGGCTACACCTTC. The chain has TRBV19 and TRBJ1-2; D not certain. Trimming left V 3 bases short and J 4 bases short, with 3 bases between. Germline loops: CDR1 LNHDA, CDR2 SQIVND (reference sequence). This CDR3 has 11 amino acids.

There are a few counts of this clone. This chain connects TRBV10-3 to TRBJ1-2; TRBD1 matches 9 bases. J was trimmed by 8 bases and V by 2 bases; bases with no gene match: 12. This CDR3 spans 16 amino acids. CDR1 ENHRY and CDR2 SYGVKD come from the germline V gene. CDR3 in DNA: TGTGCCATCAGTGAGGGACAGGGGTCAACTGGTGGCGGCTACACCTTC. Translation gives CAISEGQGSTGGGYTF.

V is TRBV25-1 and J is TRBJ1-4; 7 nucleotides line up with TRBD1. The CDR3 consists of 15 residues. The germline V gene encodes CDR1 MGHDK and CDR2 SYGVNS. With 1 base clipped from V and 8 bases from J, the junction kept 7 bases outside the gene matches. The CDR3 DNA follows: TGTGCCAGCAGTGAATTGACAGGGTTACAGGAAAAACTGTTTTTT. Its protein is CASSELTGLQEKLFF.

V is TRBV19 and J is TRBJ1-5; the match to TRBD1 covers 7 bases. Germline V gene lookup returns CDR1 LNHDA and CDR2 SQIVND (reference sequence). This CDR3 is built from 15 residues. V trimming: 7 bases; J trimming: 4 bases; junction bases outside the gene matches: 10. This CDR3 reads CASTGGGGGNQPQHF. In nucleotides, the CDR3 is TGTGCCAGTACCGGAGGAGGGGGCGGGAATCAGCCCCAGCATTTT.

The J gene is TRBJ1-3, the V gene TRBV4-1; 8 bases line up with TRBD1. The length of the CDR3 is 21 residues. Germline-derived CDR1 and CDR2 are MGHRA and YSYEKL. V dropped 1 base and J dropped 2; count of bases not matched to a gene: 19. CDR3 coding DNA: TGCGCCAGCAGCCAAGCCCTATGGCCCACGGTAGGCAGGGGGCCTGGAAACACCATATATTTT. Translating gives CASSQALWPTVGRGPGNTIYF.

This chain joins TRBV6-5 and TRBJ2-2; perhaps TRBD1 as D (5 bases). The germline V gene encodes CDR1 MNHEY and CDR2 SVGAGI. The length of the CDR3 is 13 residues. V lost 6 bases to trimming and J lost 4 bases, with 9 bases between them. CDR3 sequence: CASSQGATGELFF. CDR3 bases: TGTGCCAGCAGCCAGGGCGCCACCGGGGAGCTGTTTTTT.

This chain links TRBV7-8 with TRBJ2-7, with D tentatively TRBD1 (5 bases). The CDR3 is made up of 15 amino acids. V lost 2 bases, J lost 6 bases, and 17 bases lay in between. Germline CDR1 SGHVS, CDR2 FQNEAQ. The CDR3 loop is CASSLPTVGVGEQYF. CDR3 nucleotides: TGTGCCAGCAGCTTACCGACAGTTGGGGTGGGCGAGCAGTACTTC.

The V and J genes are TRBV9 and TRBJ1-2; 7 bases fit TRBD1. The V gene end was trimmed by 4 bases and the J gene end by 2 bases; junction bases not matched to a gene: 2. The CDR3 runs to 13 residues. Germline V CDR1 and CDR2: SGDLS, YYNGEE. DNA for the CDR3: TGTGCCAGCAGCACGACAGGGAACTATGGCTACACCTTC. It is translated as CASSTTGNYGYTF. Using reference TRBV9 and TRBJ1-2 for the parts outside the CDR3, the full variable domain is DSGVTQTPKHLITATGQRVTLRCSPRSGDLSVYWYQQSLDQGLQFLIQYYNGEERAKGNILERFSAQQFPDLHSELNLSSLELGDSALYFCASSTTGNYGYTFGSGTRLTVV.

This chain connects TRBV27 to TRBJ1-2; D is unclear. V lost 5 bases and J lost 4, with 17 bases in between. The CDR3 is made up of 15 amino acids. From germline, CDR1 is MNHEY and CDR2 SMNVEV (reference sequence). The CDR3 DNA reads as TGTGCCAGCAGTGCCAAGGGAGAGGGTTTCTATGGCTACACCTTC. Translated: CASSAKGEGFYGYTF.

V gene TRBV9 combines with J gene TRBJ2-7, with 10 bases lining up with TRBD2. The J segment lost 0 bases and the V segment lost 3 bases, leaving 3 bases of the junction unmatched. Germline-derived CDR1 and CDR2 are SGDLS and YYNGEE. This CDR3 is built from 15 residues. CDR3: CASSGAGGSSYEQYF. The CDR3 DNA reads TGTGCCAGCAGCGGAGCGGGAGGGAGCTCCTACGAGCAGTACTTC.

V and J are TRBV11-2 and TRBJ2-1; D not certain. The CDR3 spans 16 residues. V was trimmed by 1 base and J by 3 bases, leaving 13 bases between them. The germline CDR1 and CDR2 sequences are SGHAT and FQNNGV. The CDR3 bases are TGTGCCAGCAGCTTAGCCTTCCAGTCGAACTACAATGAGCAGTTCTTC. Its protein product is CASSLAFQSNYNEQFF.